This T cell receptor (beta chain) comes out of a study of blood T cell repertoires in COVID-19. The wider study: The origin of the acute and convalescent COVID-19 samples was the United States, Italy and Spain.

This table comes from immunoSEQ multiplex PCR, and its TCRdb copy is limited to in-frame clones, with some not included. The sample lists over 350,000 clones, 88% occurring once. V shed 2 bases and J shed 8 bases, with 4 bases lying between them. Germline CDR1 MNHEY, CDR2 SVGAGI. The CDR3 is made up of 11 amino acids. The origin of this receptor is a woman between 18 and 30 years old who had recovered from COVID-19. The source material was PBMCs or T cells enriched from blood (not recorded which). The chain combines TRBV6-5 with TRBJ2-1; D remains unclear. The DNA for the CDR3 is TGTGCCAGCAGTTACAAGCATGAGCAGTTCTTC. This encodes CASSYKHEQFF.